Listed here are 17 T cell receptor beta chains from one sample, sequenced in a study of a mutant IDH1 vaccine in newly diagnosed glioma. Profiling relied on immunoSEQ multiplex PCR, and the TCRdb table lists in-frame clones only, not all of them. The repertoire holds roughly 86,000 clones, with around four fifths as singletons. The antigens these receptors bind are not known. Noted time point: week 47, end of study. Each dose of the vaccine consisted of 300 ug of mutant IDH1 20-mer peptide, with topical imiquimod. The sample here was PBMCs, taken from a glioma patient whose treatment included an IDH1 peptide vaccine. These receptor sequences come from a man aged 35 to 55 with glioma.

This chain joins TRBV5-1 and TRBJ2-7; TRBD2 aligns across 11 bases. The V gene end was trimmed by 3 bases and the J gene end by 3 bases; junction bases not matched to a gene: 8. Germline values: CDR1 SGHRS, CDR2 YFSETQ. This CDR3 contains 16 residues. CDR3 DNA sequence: TGCGCCAGCAGCTCGGGGACTAGCGGTCCCTACTACGAGCAGTACTTC. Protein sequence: CASSSGTSGPYYEQYF. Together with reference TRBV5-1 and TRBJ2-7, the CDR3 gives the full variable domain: KAGVTQTPRYLIKTRGQQVTLSCSPISGHRSVSWYQQTPGQGLQFLFEYFSETQRNKGNFPGRFSGRQFSNSRSEMNVSTLELGDSALYLCASSSGTSGPYYEQYFGPGTRLTVT.

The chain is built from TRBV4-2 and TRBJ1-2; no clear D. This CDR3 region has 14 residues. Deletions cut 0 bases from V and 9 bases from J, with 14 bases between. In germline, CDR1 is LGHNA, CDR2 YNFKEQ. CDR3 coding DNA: TGTGCCAGCAGCCAAGATTTTGCACGAAGGAGCTACACCTTC. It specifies CASSQDFARRSYTF.

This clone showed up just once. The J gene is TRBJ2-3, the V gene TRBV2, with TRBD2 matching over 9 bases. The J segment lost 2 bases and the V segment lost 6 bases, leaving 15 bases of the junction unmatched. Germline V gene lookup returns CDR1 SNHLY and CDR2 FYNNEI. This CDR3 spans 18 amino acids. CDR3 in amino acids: CASSLAGAAILNTDTQYF. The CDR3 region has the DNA TGTGCCAGCAGCTTAGCGGGGGCAGCGATCTTAAACACAGATACGCAGTATTTT.

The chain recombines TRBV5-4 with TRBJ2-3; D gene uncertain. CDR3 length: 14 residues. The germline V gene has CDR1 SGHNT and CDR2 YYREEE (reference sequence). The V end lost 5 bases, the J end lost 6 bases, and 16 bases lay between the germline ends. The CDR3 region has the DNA TGTGCCAGCAGTCCCAACCCCTTTGGGGATACGCAGTATTTT. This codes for CASSPNPFGDTQYF.

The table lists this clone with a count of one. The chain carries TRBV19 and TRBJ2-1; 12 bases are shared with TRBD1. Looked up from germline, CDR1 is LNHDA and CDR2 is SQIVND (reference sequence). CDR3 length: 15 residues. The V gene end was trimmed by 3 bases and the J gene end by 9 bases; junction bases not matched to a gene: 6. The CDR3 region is CASSIQGQGAFEQFF. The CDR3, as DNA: TGTGCCAGTAGTATTCAGGGACAGGGGGCGTTTGAGCAGTTCTTC.

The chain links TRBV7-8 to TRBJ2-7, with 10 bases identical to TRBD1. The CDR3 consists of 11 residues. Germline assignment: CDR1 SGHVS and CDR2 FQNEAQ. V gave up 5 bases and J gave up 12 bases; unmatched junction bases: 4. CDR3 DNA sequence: TGTGCCAGCAGCAAGGGACAGGGGCTGTACTTC. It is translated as CASSKGQGLYF.

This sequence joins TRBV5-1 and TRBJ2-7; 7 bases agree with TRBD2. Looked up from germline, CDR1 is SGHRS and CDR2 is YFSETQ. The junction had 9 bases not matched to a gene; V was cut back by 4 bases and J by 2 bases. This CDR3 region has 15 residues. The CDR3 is CASSPGGTKAYEQYF. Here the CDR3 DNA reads TGCGCCAGCAGCCCCGGGGGGACGAAGGCCTACGAGCAGTACTTC.

The CDR3 bases are TGCGCCAGCAGCCAAGAGGGTGGGCGGGAGGTCTATGGCTACACCTTC. Protein sequence: CASSQEGGREVYGYTF. The chain joins TRBV4-3 to TRBJ1-2; no firm D call. Looked up from germline, CDR1 is LGHNA and CDR2 is YSLEER. The CDR3 sequence is 16 residues long. V was pared by 0 bases and J by 4 bases, with 15 bases between.

The CDR3 reads CASSLTLREKLFF. CDR3 DNA sequence: TGTGCCAGCAGCTTGACCCTCCGGGAAAAACTGTTTTTT. The chain combines TRBV11-1 with TRBJ1-4, with D hard to call. The germline V and J ends were trimmed by 3 bases and 8 bases, with 10 bases remaining between them. CDR3 length equals 13 residues. The germline V gene has CDR1 SGHAT and CDR2 FQDESV (reference sequence). Full variable domain (remainder filled in from reference TRBV11-1 and TRBJ1-4): EAEVAQSPRYKITEKSQAVAFWCDPISGHATLYWYRQILGQGPELLVQFQDESVVDDSQLPKDRFSAERLKGVDSTLKIQPAELGDSAMYLCASSLTLREKLFFGSGTQLSVL.

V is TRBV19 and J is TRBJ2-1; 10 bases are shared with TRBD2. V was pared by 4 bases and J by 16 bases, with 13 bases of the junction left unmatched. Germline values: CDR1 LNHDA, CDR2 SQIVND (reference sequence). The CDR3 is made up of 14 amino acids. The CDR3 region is CASSTTGTSADKFF. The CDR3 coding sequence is TGTGCCAGTAGTACAACCGGGACTAGCGCTGACAAATTCTTC.

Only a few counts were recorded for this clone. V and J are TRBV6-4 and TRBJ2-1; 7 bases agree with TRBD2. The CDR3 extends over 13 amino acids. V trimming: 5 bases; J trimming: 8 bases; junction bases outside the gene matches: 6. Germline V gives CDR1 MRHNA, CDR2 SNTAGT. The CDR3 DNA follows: TGTGCCAGCAGTACCGAGCGGGGCCATGAGCAGTTCTTC. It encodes CASSTERGHEQFF.

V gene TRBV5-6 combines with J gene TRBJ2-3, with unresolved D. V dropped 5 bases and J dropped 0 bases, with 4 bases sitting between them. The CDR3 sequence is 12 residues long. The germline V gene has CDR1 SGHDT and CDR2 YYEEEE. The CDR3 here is CASRWSTDTQYF. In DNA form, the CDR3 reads TGTGCCAGCAGGTGGAGCACAGATACGCAGTATTTT. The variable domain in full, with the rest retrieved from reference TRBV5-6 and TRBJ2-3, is DAGVTQSPTHLIKTRGQQVTLRCSPKSGHDTVSWYQQALGQGPQFIFQYYEEEERQRGNFPDRFSGHQFPNYSSELNVNALLLGDSALYLCASRWSTDTQYFGPGTRLTVL.

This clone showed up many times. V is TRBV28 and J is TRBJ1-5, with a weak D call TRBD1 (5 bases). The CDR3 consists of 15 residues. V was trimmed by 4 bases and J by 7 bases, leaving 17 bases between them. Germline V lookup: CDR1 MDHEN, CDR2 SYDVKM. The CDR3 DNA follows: TGTGCCAGCAGTTCCTCGGGGGATCCGGCCCAGCCCCAGCATTTT. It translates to CASSSSGDPAQPQHF.

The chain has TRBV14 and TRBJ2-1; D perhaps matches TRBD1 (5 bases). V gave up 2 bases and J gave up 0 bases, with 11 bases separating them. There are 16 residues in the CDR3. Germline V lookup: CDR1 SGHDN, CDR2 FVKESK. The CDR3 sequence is CASSQSKGPSYNEQFF. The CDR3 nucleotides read TGTGCCAGCAGCCAATCGAAGGGGCCCTCCTACAATGAGCAGTTCTTC. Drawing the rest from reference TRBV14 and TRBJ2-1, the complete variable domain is EAGVTQFPSHSVIEKGQTVTLRCDPISGHDNLYWYRRVMGKEIKFLLHFVKESKQDESGMPNNRFLAERTGGTYSTLKVQPAELEDSGVYFCASSQSKGPSYNEQFFGPGTRLTVL.

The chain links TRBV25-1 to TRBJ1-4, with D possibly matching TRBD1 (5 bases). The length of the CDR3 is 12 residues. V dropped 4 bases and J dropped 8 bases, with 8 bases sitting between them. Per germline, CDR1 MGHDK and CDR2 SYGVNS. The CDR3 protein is CASSAPGEKLFF. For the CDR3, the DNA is TGTGCCAGCAGTGCCCCAGGGGAAAAACTGTTTTTT.

For the CDR3, the DNA is TGTGCCTGGAGTGTACTCCCGACTAGCGGGGACACGCAGTATTTT. Translating gives CAWSVLPTSGDTQYF. The chain joins TRBV30 to TRBJ2-3; 11 bases are shared with TRBD2. Germline V gene lookup returns CDR1 GTSNPN and CDR2 SVGIG (reference sequence). The CDR3 extends over 15 amino acids. The ends lost 0 bases at V and 9 bases at J; junction bases unmatched: 8.

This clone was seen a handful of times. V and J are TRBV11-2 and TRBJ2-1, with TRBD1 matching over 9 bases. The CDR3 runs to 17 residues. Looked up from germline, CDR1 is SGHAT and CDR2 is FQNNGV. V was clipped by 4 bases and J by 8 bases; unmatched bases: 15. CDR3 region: CASSSKPGTGFMDEQFF. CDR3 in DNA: TGTGCCAGCAGCTCAAAACCCGGGACAGGGTTTATGGATGAGCAGTTCTTC.